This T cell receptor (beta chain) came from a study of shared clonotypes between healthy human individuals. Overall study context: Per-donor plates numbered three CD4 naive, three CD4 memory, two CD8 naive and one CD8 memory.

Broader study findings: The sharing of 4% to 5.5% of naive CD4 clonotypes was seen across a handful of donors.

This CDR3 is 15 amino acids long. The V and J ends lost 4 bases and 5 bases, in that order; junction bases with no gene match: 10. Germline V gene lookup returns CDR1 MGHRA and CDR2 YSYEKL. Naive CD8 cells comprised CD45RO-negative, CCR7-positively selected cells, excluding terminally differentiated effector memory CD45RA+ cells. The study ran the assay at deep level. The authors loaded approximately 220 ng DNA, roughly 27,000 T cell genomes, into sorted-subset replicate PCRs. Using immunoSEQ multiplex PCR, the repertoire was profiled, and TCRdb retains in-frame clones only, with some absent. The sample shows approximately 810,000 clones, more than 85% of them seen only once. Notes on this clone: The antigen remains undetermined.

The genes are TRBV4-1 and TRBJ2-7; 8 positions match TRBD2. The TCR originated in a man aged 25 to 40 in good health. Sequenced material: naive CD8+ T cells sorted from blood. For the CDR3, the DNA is TGCGCCAGCAGCCTCTCGAGCGGGAGTTTCAACGAGCAGTACTTC. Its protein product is CASSLSSGSFNEQYF.